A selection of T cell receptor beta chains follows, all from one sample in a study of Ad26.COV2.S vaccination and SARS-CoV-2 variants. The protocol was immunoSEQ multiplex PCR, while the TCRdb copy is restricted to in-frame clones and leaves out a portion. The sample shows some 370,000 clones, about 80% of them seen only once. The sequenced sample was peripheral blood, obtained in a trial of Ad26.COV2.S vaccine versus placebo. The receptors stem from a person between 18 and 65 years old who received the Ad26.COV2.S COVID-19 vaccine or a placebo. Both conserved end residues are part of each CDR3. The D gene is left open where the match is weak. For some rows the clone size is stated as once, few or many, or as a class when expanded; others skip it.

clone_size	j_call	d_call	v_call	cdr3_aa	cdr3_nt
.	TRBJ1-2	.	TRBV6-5	CASSMKSFNYGYTF	TGTGCCAGCAGTATGAAAAGCTTTAACTATGGCTACACCTTC
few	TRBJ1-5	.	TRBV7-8	CASSLWGSNQPQHF	TGTGCCAGCAGCTTATGGGGTAGCAATCAGCCCCAGCATTTT
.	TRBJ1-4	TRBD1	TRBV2	CAAAGTANEKLFF	TGTGCCGCCGCGGGGACAGCTAATGAAAAACTGTTTTTT
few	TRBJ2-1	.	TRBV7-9	CASSPIQRRSSYNEQFF	TGTGCCAGCAGCCCAATCCAGCGGAGGAGCTCCTACAATGAGCAGTTCTTC
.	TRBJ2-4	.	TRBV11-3	CASRSGGAKNIQYF	TGTGCCAGCAGGAGTGGGGGAGCCAAAAACATTCAGTACTTC
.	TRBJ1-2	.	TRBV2	CASRKEGADRYGYTF	TGTGCCAGCAGGAAGGAGGGCGCCGACCGCTATGGCTACACCTTC
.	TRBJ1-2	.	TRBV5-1	CASSLRGSGYTF	TGCGCCAGCAGCTTGAGGGGGAGTGGCTACACCTTC
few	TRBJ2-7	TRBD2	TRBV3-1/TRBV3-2	CASSPLAGESHEQYF	TGTGCCAGCAGCCCACTAGCGGGAGAATCCCACGAGCAGTACTTC
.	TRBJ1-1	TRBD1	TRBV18	CASSDLGTVNTEAFF	TGTGCCAGCTCTGACTTAGGGACAGTGAACACTGAAGCTTTCTTT
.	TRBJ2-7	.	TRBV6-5	CASTDPLRSFGEQYF	TGTGCCAGCACCGACCCCCTCAGGAGTTTTGGCGAGCAGTACTTC
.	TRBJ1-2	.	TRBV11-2	CASRVAGALVGYTF	TGTGCCAGCAGGGTGGCAGGGGCTTTGGTCGGCTACACCTTC
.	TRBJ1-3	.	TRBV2	CASSDPRASGNTIYF	TGTGCCAGCAGTGACCCCCGGGCCTCTGGAAACACCATATATTTT
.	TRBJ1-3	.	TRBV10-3	CAISSTGTSGNTIYF	TGTGCCATCAGCTCTACAGGGACCTCTGGAAACACCATATATTTT
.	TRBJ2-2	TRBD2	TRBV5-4	CASSQEWDGGTNTGELFF	TGTGCCAGCAGCCAAGAATGGGACGGGGGGACTAACACCGGGGAGCTGTTTTTT
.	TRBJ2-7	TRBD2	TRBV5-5	CASSLAGGVYEQYF	TGTGCCAGCAGCTTGGCGGGAGGGGTGTACGAGCAGTACTTC
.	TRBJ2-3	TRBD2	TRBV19	CASSHGYKREYIDTQYF	TGTGCCAGTAGTCACGGTTATAAGCGGGAGTATATAGATACGCAGTATTTT
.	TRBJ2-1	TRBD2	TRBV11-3	CASSLIFPSGVYNEQFF	TGTGCCAGCAGCCTCATCTTCCCTAGCGGCGTCTACAATGAGCAGTTCTTC
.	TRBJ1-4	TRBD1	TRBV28	CASSPGDRVNEKLFF	TGTGCCAGCAGTCCGGGGGACAGGGTTAATGAAAAACTGTTTTTT
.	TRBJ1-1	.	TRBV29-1	CSVEREGDTEAFF	TGCAGCGTTGAAAGGGAAGGAGACACTGAAGCTTTCTTT
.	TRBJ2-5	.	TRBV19	CASRAETGPQETQYF	TGTGCCAGTAGGGCCGAGACAGGTCCCCAAGAGACCCAGTACTTC
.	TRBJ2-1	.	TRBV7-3	CASSSQGGYNEQFF	TGTGCCAGCAGCTCCCAGGGGGGCTACAATGAGCAGTTCTTC
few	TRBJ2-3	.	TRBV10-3	CAISELGDPDTQYF	TGTGCCATCAGTGAGTTAGGGGACCCTGATACGCAGTATTTT
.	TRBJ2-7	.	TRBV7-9	CASSSLGGSYEQYF	TGTGCCAGCAGCTCACTCGGCGGTTCCTACGAGCAGTACTTC
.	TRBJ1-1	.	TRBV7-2	CASGQPATEAFF	TGTGCCAGCGGACAGCCAGCCACTGAAGCTTTCTTT
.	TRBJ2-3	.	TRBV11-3	CASSSLALSTDTQYF	TGTGCCAGCAGCTCCTTAGCGCTGAGCACAGATACGCAGTATTTT
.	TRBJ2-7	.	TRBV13	CASSLAQSYEQYF	TGTGCCAGCAGCTTAGCACAGTCCTACGAGCAGTACTTC
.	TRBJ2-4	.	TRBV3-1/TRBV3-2	CASSQDWTPRAIQYF	TGTGCCAGCAGCCAAGATTGGACACCGAGGGCCATTCAGTACTTC
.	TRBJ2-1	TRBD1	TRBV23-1	CASSHTMRDRGHNEQFF	TGCGCCAGCAGTCACACGATGCGGGACAGGGGACACAATGAGCAGTTCTTC
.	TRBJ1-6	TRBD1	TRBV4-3	CASRRLDRGNSPLHF	TGCGCCAGCAGGAGACTCGACAGGGGAAATTCACCCCTCCACTTT
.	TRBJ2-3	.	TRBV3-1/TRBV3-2	CASSQGIARSTDTQYF	TGTGCCAGCAGCCAAGGTATAGCGCGTAGCACAGATACGCAGTATTTT
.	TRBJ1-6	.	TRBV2	CASSGPGGGNSPLHF	TGTGCCAGCAGCGGCCCGGGGGGCGGGAATTCACCCCTCCACTTT
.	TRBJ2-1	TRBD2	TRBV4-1	CASSQPGGYNEQFF	TGCGCCAGCAGCCAACCGGGAGGCTACAATGAGCAGTTCTTC
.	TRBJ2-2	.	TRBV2	CASSGLQGSTGELFF	TGTGCCAGCAGTGGACTACAGGGCAGCACCGGGGAGCTGTTTTTT
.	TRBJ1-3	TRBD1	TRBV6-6	CASSLLFRQGKPSGNTIYF	TGTGCCAGCAGTCTACTCTTCCGACAGGGGAAGCCCTCTGGAAACACCATATATTTT
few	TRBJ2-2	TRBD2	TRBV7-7	CASSLAPGGTEQLFF	TGTGCCAGCAGCTTAGCGCCGGGGGGGACGGAGCAGCTGTTTTTT
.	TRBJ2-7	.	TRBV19	CASSMAAENAYEQYF	TGTGCCAGTAGTATGGCAGCGGAAAACGCCTACGAGCAGTACTTC
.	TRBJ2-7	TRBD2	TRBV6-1	CASSDGLAGTYEQYF	TGTGCCAGCAGTGACGGACTAGCGGGTACCTACGAGCAGTACTTC
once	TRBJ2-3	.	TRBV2	CASSDEGIQTDTQYF	TGTGCCAGCAGTGACGAGGGGATTCAAACAGATACGCAGTATTTT
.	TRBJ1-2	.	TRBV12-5	CASGTVGQYFYGYTF	TGTGCTAGTGGAACGGTCGGACAGTACTTCTATGGCTACACCTTC
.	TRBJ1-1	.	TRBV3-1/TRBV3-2	CASRANMNTEAFF	TGTGCCAGCAGGGCTAACATGAACACTGAAGCTTTCTTT
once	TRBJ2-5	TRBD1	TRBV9	CASSPGQGKQETQYF	TGTGCCAGCAGCCCGGGACAGGGCAAACAAGAGACCCAGTACTTC
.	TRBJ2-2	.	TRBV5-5	CASSFLGGNTGELFF	TGTGCCAGCAGCTTCCTGGGGGGAAACACCGGGGAGCTGTTTTTT
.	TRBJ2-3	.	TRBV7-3	CASSFYRAGTDTQYF	TGTGCCAGCAGCTTTTACAGGGCTGGCACAGATACGCAGTATTTT
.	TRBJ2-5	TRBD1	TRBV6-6	CATKEQTGQETQYF	TGTGCCACCAAAGAGCAGACAGGGCAAGAGACCCAGTACTTC
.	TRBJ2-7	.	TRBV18	CASSPSSRPGYEQYF	TGTGCCAGCTCACCATCCTCGCGGCCGGGGTACGAGCAGTACTTC
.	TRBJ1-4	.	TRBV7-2	CASSLELSDKLFF	TGTGCCAGCAGCTTAGAGTTGTCTGACAAACTGTTTTTT
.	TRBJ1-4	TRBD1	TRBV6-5	CASSRQGIGEKLFF	TGTGCCAGCAGTCGACAGGGGATTGGGGAAAAACTGTTTTTT
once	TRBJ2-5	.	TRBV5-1	CASSLGTLFQETQYF	TGCGCCAGCAGCTTAGGGACCCTGTTTCAAGAGACCCAGTACTTC
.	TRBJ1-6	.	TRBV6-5	CASSYERARNSPLHF	TGTGCCAGCAGTTACGAGAGGGCCCGCAATTCACCCCTCCACTTT
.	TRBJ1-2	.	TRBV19	CASSIRPVGGYTF	TGTGCCAGTAGTATAAGACCCGTCGGAGGCTACACCTTC
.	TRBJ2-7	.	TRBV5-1	CASSPRQNLYEQYF	TGCGCCAGCAGCCCCAGACAGAACCTTTACGAGCAGTACTTC
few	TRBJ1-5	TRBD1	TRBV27	CASSSGQGASNQPQHF	TGTGCCAGCAGTTCGGGACAGGGGGCGAGCAATCAGCCCCAGCATTTT
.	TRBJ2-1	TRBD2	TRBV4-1	CASSLTGTSGGDNEQFF	TGCGCCAGCAGCCTGACCGGGACTAGCGGGGGGGATAATGAGCAGTTCTTC
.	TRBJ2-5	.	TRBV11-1	CASSSPPETQYF	TGTGCCAGCAGCTCCCCCCCAGAGACCCAGTACTTC
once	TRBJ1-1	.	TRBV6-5	CASSPGTPNTEAFF	TGTGCCAGCAGTCCCGGGACACCGAACACTGAAGCTTTCTTT
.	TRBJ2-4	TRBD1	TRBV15	CATSSRQGNIQYF	TGTGCCACCAGCAGTCGACAGGGAAACATTCAGTACTTC
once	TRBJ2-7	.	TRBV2	CASIPSGTSYEQYF	TGTGCCAGCATCCCTTCCGGAACGTCCTACGAGCAGTACTTC
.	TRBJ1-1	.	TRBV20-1	CSAEPGTEAFF	TGCAGTGCCGAACCAGGAACTGAAGCTTTCTTT
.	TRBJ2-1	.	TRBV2	CASSLYNEQFF	TGTGCCAGCAGCCTTTACAATGAGCAGTTCTTC